In this sample, the clone carrying this T cell receptor (beta chain) turned up many times. As yet, its antigen is unknown. RNA-based 3' RACE libraries used unique molecular identifiers. A single record per CDR3 protein comes from TCRdb applying MiXCR to the 3' RACE reads. Seen here are over 35,000 distinct CDR3 sequences, under 8% observed once, and the top ten hold about 1%. The data derive from a study of HIV-infected children after antiretroviral therapy interruption. Study overall: Most participating children were previously exposed to EBV and CMV.

Study conclusions and caveats: By the end of treatment interruption, naive CD4+ clonality (Gini) increased. Naive CD4+ sequences overlapped less between time points once interruption began.

Regarding treatment: PENTA 11 planned treatment interruption arm or continuous ART arm. The CDR3 consists of 14 residues. Germline V gene lookup returns CDR1 LNHDA and CDR2 SQIVND (reference sequence). This receptor was taken from a pool of human donors with HIV. Sequenced material: CD45RA+ CD4+ T cells from PBMCs, pooled from several time points, taken from a donor given antiretroviral therapy, either interrupted or continuous. Noted subset: naive CD4+ CD45RA+ CD45RO- T cells. The chain joins TRBV19 to TRBJ1-6, with 8 nucleotides matching TRBD1. The CDR3 nucleotides are TGTGCTTCCTCAGGGGGCGCGTATAATTCACCCCTCCACTTT. This translates into CASSGGAYNSPLHF.